This entry concerns a single T cell receptor (beta chain). Its matching antigen is unknown. Produced via immunoSEQ multiplex PCR; TCRdb's table is partial and in-frame only. Among some 1,600,000 clones listed, 95% to 99% were seen once. The sample comes from a study of shared clonotypes between healthy human individuals. The wider study: Per donor, CD8 memory used one plate, CD8 naive used two, CD4 memory used three and CD4 naive used three.

The CDR3 sequence is 17 residues long. Deletions cut 1 base from V and 6 bases from J, with 18 bases between. CDR1 is MGHRA and CDR2 is YSYEKL in the germline V gene. Findings of the study overall: Only a few donors were included, so the genetic and exposure-history diversity represented was limited.

The sequencing sample was made of naive CD4+ T cells sorted from blood. As for subset: CD45RA+ positively selected. The TCR originated in a man aged 25 to 40 in good health. The chain is built from TRBV4-1 and TRBJ2-2, with a possible D match to TRBD2 (6 bases). The CDR3 here is CASSQVALAGSPGELFF. In nucleotides, the CDR3 is TGCGCCAGCAGCCAAGTTGCCCTAGCCGGGAGTCCCGGGGAGCTGTTTTTT.